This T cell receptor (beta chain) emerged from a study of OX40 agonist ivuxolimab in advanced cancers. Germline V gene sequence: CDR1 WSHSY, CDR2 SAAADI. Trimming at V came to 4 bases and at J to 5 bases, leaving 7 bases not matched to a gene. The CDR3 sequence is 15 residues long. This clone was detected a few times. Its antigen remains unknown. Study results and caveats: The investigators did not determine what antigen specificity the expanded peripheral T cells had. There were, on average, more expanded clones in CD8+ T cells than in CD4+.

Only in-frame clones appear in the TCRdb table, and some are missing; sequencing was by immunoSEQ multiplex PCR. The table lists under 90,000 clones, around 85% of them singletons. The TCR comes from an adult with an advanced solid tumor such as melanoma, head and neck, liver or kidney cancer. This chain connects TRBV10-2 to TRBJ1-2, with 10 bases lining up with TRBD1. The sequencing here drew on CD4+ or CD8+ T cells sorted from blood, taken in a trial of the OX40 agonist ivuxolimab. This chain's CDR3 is CASSGRGQGLYGYTF. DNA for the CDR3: TGCGCCAGCAGTGGTCGGGGACAGGGGTTATATGGCTACACCTTC.